Listed below are T cell receptor beta chains from one sample, sequenced in a study of neurological immune-mediated disorders. Using its own MiXCR run on the 5' RACE reads, TCRdb lists one record per CDR3 protein. The table lists 60,000 to 85,000 distinct CDR3 sequences, 4.5% to 6% of them singletons. The sample consisted of PBMCs. These TCRs come from a woman in her 70s with multiple sclerosis. Each CDR3 is given with its conserved first and last residue. Each record gives: J gene, CDR3 length, D gene, clone size, V gene, CDR3 protein, CDR3 DNA. D genes are given only for firm matches. The size entry is marked missing in some rows and otherwise reads once, few, many or a size class.

TRBJ2-7	14	TRBD1	many	TRBV12-3/TRBV12-4	CASSFIRDSHEQYF	TGTGCCAGCAGTTTTATCCGGGACAGTCACGAGCAGTACTTC
TRBJ2-1	15	TRBD2	many	TRBV6-5	CASSMGLADYNEQFF	TGTGCCAGCAGCATGGGACTAGCGGATTACAATGAGCAGTTCTTC
TRBJ1-2	14	NA	many	TRBV7-2	CASSLGGGQDGYTF	TGTGCCAGCAGCTTAGGCGGGGGGCAAGATGGCTACACCTTC
TRBJ1-2	12	TRBD1	many	TRBV7-9	CASSWDSYGYTF	TGTGCCAGCAGCTGGGACAGCTATGGCTACACCTTC
TRBJ2-7	14	NA	many	TRBV20-1	CSARRTGIPYEQYF	TGCAGTGCTAGAAGAACAGGGATCCCCTACGAGCAGTACTTC
TRBJ2-6	17	NA	many	TRBV3-1	CASSRPRGGSGANVLTF	TGTGCCAGCAGCCGACCTAGGGGAGGCTCTGGGGCCAACGTCCTGACTTTC
TRBJ2-1	17	TRBD2	NA	TRBV7-3	CASSFRAGGSSYNEQFF	TGTGCCAGCAGCTTTCGGGCGGGAGGCAGCTCCTACAATGAGCAGTTCTTC
TRBJ2-3	12	NA	many	TRBV7-2	CASSFGGPTQYF	TGTGCCAGCAGCTTCGGGGGTCCTACGCAGTATTTT
TRBJ1-2	12	NA	many	TRBV20-1	CSARHDNYGYTF	TGCAGTGCTAGACACGACAACTATGGCTACACCTTC
TRBJ2-2	14	TRBD2	many	TRBV12-3/TRBV12-4	CASRRTSGYGELFF	TGTGCCAGCAGGAGGACTAGCGGATACGGGGAGCTGTTTTTT
TRBJ2-1	15	NA	many	TRBV24-1	CATSDPRSSYNEQFF	TGTGCCACCAGTGACCCCAGGAGCTCCTACAATGAGCAGTTCTTC
TRBJ1-5	15	NA	many	TRBV7-9	CASSSDLGGNQPQHF	TGTGCCAGCAGCTCAGACCTGGGGGGCAATCAGCCCCAGCATTTT
TRBJ2-5	12	NA	NA	TRBV20-1	CSATGEGETQYF	TGCAGTGCTACAGGGGAGGGGGAGACCCAGTACTTC
TRBJ2-2	17	TRBD2	many	TRBV5-6	CASSALGLAGSTGELFF	TGTGCCAGCAGCGCACTCGGACTAGCGGGAAGCACCGGGGAGCTGTTTTTT
TRBJ2-1	16	TRBD2	many	TRBV5-1	CASIEYAGGSYNEQFF	TGCGCCAGCATCGAGTACGCGGGAGGCTCCTACAATGAGCAGTTCTTC
TRBJ2-1	13	NA	many	TRBV12-3/TRBV12-4	CASKLGSYNEQFF	TGTGCCAGCAAACTAGGCTCCTACAATGAGCAGTTCTTC
TRBJ2-7	14	TRBD1	few	TRBV20-1	CSARGQRTAYEQYF	TGCAGTGCGAGGGGACAGCGTACTGCCTACGAGCAGTACTTC
TRBJ2-5	15	NA	many	TRBV6-2/TRBV6-3	CASRRPRPGQETQYF	TGTGCCAGCAGACGCCCACGCCCGGGACAAGAGACCCAGTACTTC
TRBJ2-7	15	NA	many	TRBV14	CASSRATLYSYEQYF	TGTGCCAGCAGCCGGGCCACCCTCTACTCCTACGAGCAGTACTTC
TRBJ2-3	15	NA	many	TRBV5-1	CASSFPLTNTDTQYF	TGCGCCAGCAGCTTCCCCCTCACTAACACAGATACGCAGTATTTT
TRBJ2-1	16	NA	many	TRBV5-1	CASRAPSVTSYNEQFF	TGCGCCAGCAGGGCCCCCAGTGTCACCTCCTACAATGAGCAGTTCTTC
TRBJ2-3	15	NA	many	TRBV2	CASIAGFTSTDTQYF	TGTGCCAGCATCGCGGGATTCACTAGCACAGATACGCAGTATTTT
TRBJ1-1	16	TRBD1	NA	TRBV18	CASSIGTGAANTEAFF	TGTGCCAGCTCAATCGGGACAGGGGCGGCGAACACTGAAGCTTTCTTT
TRBJ2-2	15	NA	many	TRBV7-8	CASSLPRFQTGELFF	TGTGCCAGCAGCTTACCACGTTTTCAAACCGGGGAGCTGTTTTTT
TRBJ2-3	12	NA	many	TRBV20-1	CSIGGRTDTQYF	TGCAGCATAGGGGGGCGTACAGATACGCAGTATTTT
TRBJ2-7	16	NA	many	TRBV5-1	CASSLGGTSRTYEQYF	TGCGCCAGCAGCTTGGGCGGGACGTCTAGGACCTACGAGCAGTACTTC
TRBJ2-3	17	TRBD2	many	TRBV11-2	CASSLGLREYGTDTQYF	TGTGCCAGCAGCTTAGGGTTGCGGGAGTATGGCACAGATACGCAGTATTTT
TRBJ1-4	16	NA	many	TRBV28	CASSALMGGSNEKLFF	TGTGCCAGCAGCGCCCTTATGGGGGGGTCCAATGAAAAACTGTTTTTT
TRBJ1-2	13	NA	many	TRBV5-6	CASSLVPLYGYTF	TGTGCCAGCAGCTTGGTTCCCCTTTATGGCTACACCTTC
TRBJ2-1	12	NA	few	TRBV20-1	CSVLGAINEQFF	TGCAGCGTTCTTGGGGCTATAAATGAGCAGTTCTTC
TRBJ2-1	12	NA	many	TRBV3-1	CASSQGTLEQFF	TGTGCCAGCAGCCAAGGGACTCTTGAGCAGTTCTTC
TRBJ2-7	14	NA	many	TRBV7-2	CASSPRTEAYEQYF	TGTGCCAGCAGCCCTCGGACGGAAGCCTACGAGCAGTACTTC
TRBJ2-7	15	NA	many	TRBV20-1	CSASSLSGSSYEQYF	TGCAGTGCTAGCTCTTTATCTGGTAGCTCCTACGAGCAGTACTTC
TRBJ1-4	13	NA	many	TRBV20-1	CSARGTSREKLFF	TGCAGTGCTAGAGGGACCTCTAGGGAAAAACTGTTTTTT
TRBJ1-2	18	TRBD1	NA	TRBV11-2	CASSLGPTGVASNYGYTF	TGTGCCAGCAGCCTGGGGCCGACAGGGGTGGCTTCTAACTATGGCTACACCTTC
TRBJ2-1	13	NA	NA	TRBV29-1	CSVEDGDNNDQFF	TGCAGCGTCGAAGACGGGGACAACAATGATCAGTTCTTC
TRBJ2-6	16	NA	many	TRBV3-1	CASSQGPGSGANVLTF	TGTGCCAGCAGCCAAGGTCCAGGGTCTGGGGCCAACGTCCTGACTTTC
TRBJ2-5	15	TRBD2	many	TRBV5-1	CASSPTSGPPETQYF	TGCGCCAGCAGCCCTACTAGCGGACCTCCAGAGACCCAGTACTTC
TRBJ2-5	15	TRBD2	many	TRBV20-1	CSARKMTSAQETQYF	TGCAGTGCTAGAAAAATGACTAGCGCCCAAGAGACCCAGTACTTC
TRBJ2-6	17	TRBD1	few	TRBV5-1	CASMLWTGYSGANVLTF	TGCGCCAGCATGCTATGGACAGGCTACTCTGGGGCCAACGTCCTGACTTTC
TRBJ1-5	12	TRBD1	many	TRBV7-2	CASSSYRGPQHF	TGTGCCAGCAGCTCCTACAGGGGGCCCCAGCATTTT
TRBJ1-4	14	NA	many	TRBV4-1	CASSQAPGREKLFF	TGCGCCAGCAGCCAAGCTCCAGGGCGGGAAAAACTGTTTTTT
TRBJ2-1	13	NA	many	TRBV7-6	CASSLRNHNEQFF	TGTGCCAGCAGCTTAAGAAATCACAATGAGCAGTTCTTC